These T cell receptor beta chains were read from a single sample in a study of T cells in tumors after PD-1 blockade. Assay used: immunoSEQ multiplex PCR; TCRdb lists only in-frame clones, some missing. This sample has around 49,000 clones, with about 84% found just once. The sample here was PBMCs, taken before anti-PD-1 treatment. The receptors derive from a human donor with basal cell carcinoma. Each CDR3 is given with its conserved first and last residue. A D gene is named only where the DNA matches it firmly. Rows may omit the clone size; those that give it use once, few, many or a size class.

j_call | clone_size | d_call | v_call | cdr3_aa | cdr3_nt
TRBJ2-5 | NA | TRBD2 | TRBV2 | CASSGLAGAETQYF | TGTGCCAGCAGTGGGCTAGCGGGGGCGGAGACCCAGTACTTC
TRBJ2-1 | NA | NA | TRBV18 | CASSPADNEQFF | TGTGCCAGCTCACCCGCAGACAATGAGCAGTTCTTC
TRBJ2-5 | NA | TRBD2 | TRBV11-2 | CASSLYRGGPRETQYF | TGTGCCAGCAGCTTATATCGGGGGGGGCCGCGAGAGACCCAGTACTTC
TRBJ2-2 | once | NA | TRBV6-1 | CASSETGGVGTGELFF | TGTGCCAGCAGTGAAACGGGCGGGGTAGGCACCGGGGAGCTGTTTTTT
TRBJ1-1 | NA | NA | TRBV7-2 | CASSLEGTLNTEAFF | TGTGCCAGCAGCTTAGAGGGCACCCTGAACACTGAAGCTTTCTTT
TRBJ2-7 | NA | TRBD2 | TRBV28 | CASSWGEAGGSYEQYF | TGTGCCAGCAGTTGGGGAGAAGCGGGGGGTTCCTACGAGCAGTACTTC
TRBJ2-7 | NA | TRBD1 | TRBV6-6 | CASSSPRDRVGEQYF | TGTGCCAGCAGTTCACCCCGGGACAGGGTAGGGGAGCAGTACTTC
TRBJ1-1 | NA | NA | TRBV5-4 | CASSLAGGDTEAFF | TGTGCCAGCAGCTTGGCCGGGGGGGACACTGAAGCTTTCTTT
TRBJ2-5 | NA | NA | TRBV7-2 | CASSSSRDNLQETQYF | TGTGCCAGCAGCAGTTCTCGGGACAACCTCCAAGAGACCCAGTACTTC
TRBJ2-1 | NA | TRBD1 | TRBV24-1 | CATSDQRRGRSYNEQFF | TGTGCCACCAGTGATCAGCGCAGGGGGCGGTCCTACAATGAGCAGTTCTTC
TRBJ2-1 | NA | NA | TRBV30 | CASQTSRRAGGTYNEQFF | TGTGCCTCCCAAACTAGCCGACGGGCCGGGGGCACCTACAATGAGCAGTTCTTC
TRBJ2-5 | NA | NA | TRBV19 | CASSTGNQETQYF | TGTGCCAGTAGTACAGGAAACCAAGAGACCCAGTACTTC
TRBJ2-1 | NA | NA | TRBV7-6 | CASSLARNNEQFF | TGTGCCAGCAGCTTAGCGCGGAACAATGAGCAGTTCTTC
TRBJ2-2 | NA | TRBD1 | TRBV2 | CASLDRGAGELFF | TGTGCCAGCCTGGACAGGGGCGCCGGGGAGCTGTTTTTT
TRBJ2-3 | NA | TRBD1 | TRBV18 | CASLPGTGSDTQYF | TGTGCCAGCCTGCCCGGGACAGGGTCGGATACGCAGTATTTT
TRBJ2-7 | NA | TRBD1 | TRBV4-1 | CASSQDEDRGVYEQYF | TGCGCCAGCAGCCAAGATGAGGACAGGGGGGTCTACGAGCAGTACTTC
TRBJ1-2 | NA | NA | TRBV11-1 | CASSLSRNYGYTF | TGTGCCAGCAGCTTGTCCAGGAACTATGGCTACACCTTC
TRBJ2-1 | NA | NA | TRBV21-1 | CASQENHIRNEQFF | TGTGCCAGCCAAGAGAATCACATTCGGAATGAGCAGTTCTTC
TRBJ2-7 | NA | TRBD2 | TRBV7-9 | CASSRILAGGPYEQYF | TGTGCCAGCAGCCGAATCCTAGCGGGGGGGCCCTACGAGCAGTACTTC
TRBJ2-1 | NA | NA | TRBV28 | CASSLYDEQFF | TGTGCCAGCAGTTTATACGATGAGCAGTTCTTC
TRBJ1-4 | NA | TRBD1 | TRBV6-5 | CASSLGQGREKLFF | TGTGCCAGCAGCTTGGGACAGGGCCGTGAAAAACTGTTTTTT
TRBJ2-5 | NA | TRBD1 | TRBV5-4 | CASSWDRGRSGETQYF | TGTGCCAGCAGCTGGGACAGGGGGCGCTCGGGAGAGACCCAGTACTTC
TRBJ1-6 | NA | NA | TRBV5-1 | CASRLRVDNSPLHF | TGCGCCAGCCGCCTTAGGGTCGATAATTCACCCCTCCACTTT
TRBJ2-3 | NA | NA | TRBV30 | CAWSVLGSTDTQYF | TGTGCCTGGAGTGTACTGGGGAGCACAGATACGCAGTATTTT
TRBJ2-1 | NA | NA | TRBV18 | CASSPLGGFYNEQFF | TGTGCCAGCTCACCACTTGGGGGGTTCTACAATGAGCAGTTCTTC
TRBJ1-6 | NA | NA | TRBV6-1 | CASSEAWGSYSPLHF | TGTGCCAGCAGTGAAGCATGGGGGAGTTATTCACCCCTCCACTTT
TRBJ2-7 | NA | NA | TRBV6-1 | CASSDQTRYEQYF | TGTGCCAGCAGTGATCAGACCAGGTACGAGCAGTACTTC
TRBJ1-4 | once | TRBD1 | TRBV29-1 | CSVEKGANEKLFF | TGCAGCGTTGAAAAGGGGGCAAATGAAAAACTGTTTTTT
TRBJ1-1 | NA | NA | TRBV30 | CAWSVPGTSTEAFF | TGTGCCTGGAGTGTTCCGGGTACGAGCACTGAAGCTTTCTTT
TRBJ1-4 | NA | NA | TRBV30 | CAWTPDRTSTNEKLFF | TGTGCCTGGACCCCCGACAGAACATCAACTAATGAAAAACTGTTTTTT
TRBJ2-7 | NA | TRBD2 | TRBV3-1/TRBV3-2 | CASSARKAGGPFLSYEQYF | TGTGCCAGCAGCGCCCGGAAAGCGGGGGGGCCGTTCCTTTCCTACGAGCAGTACTTC